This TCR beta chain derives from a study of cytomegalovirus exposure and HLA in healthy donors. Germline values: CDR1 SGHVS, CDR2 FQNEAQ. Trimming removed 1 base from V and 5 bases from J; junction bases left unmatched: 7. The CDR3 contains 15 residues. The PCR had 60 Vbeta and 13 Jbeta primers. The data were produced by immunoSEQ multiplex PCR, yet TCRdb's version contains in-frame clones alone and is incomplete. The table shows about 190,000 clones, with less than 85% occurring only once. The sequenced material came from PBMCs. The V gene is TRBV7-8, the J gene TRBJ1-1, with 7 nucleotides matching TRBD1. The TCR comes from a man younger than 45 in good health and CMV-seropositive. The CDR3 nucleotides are TGTGCCAGCAGCTTAGAGGGGGCGGTTTTAACTGAAGCTTTCTTT. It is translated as CASSLEGAVLTEAFF.